The following is a TCR beta chain sequence with its context. This receptor's antigen is unknown. No base quality information exists; no much larger clone differs at one position. Reading from cysteine to phenylalanine, the CDR3 counts 13 amino acids. The entry retains the CDR3 DNA only, 39 bases that are in frame from base 1. At the junction V is shortened by 4 bases and J by 4 bases, with 10 bases in between. The germline V gene yields SNHLY for CDR1 and FYNNEI for CDR2. In total, 630 or so healthy bone marrow donors made up the cohort. Cohort members were all nominally healthy when sampled, although unrecorded immune exposures were likely present. The donor tested CMV seronegative and was one of the 352 seronegative cohort members. A peripheral blood sample was provided by each donor, and peripheral blood mononuclear cells were used for TCR beta sequencing. The Qiagen DNeasy Blood Extraction Kit was used to extract genomic DNA from the blood cell samples.

The data are from a study of cytomegalovirus exposure and HLA in healthy donors (dated by TCRdb to the late 2010s). Study-level background: According to an earlier analysis of a few hundred of the donors, about 170 million T cells yielded over 90 million unique TCR beta sequences and about 300 Gb of sequence data. Donor age, sex, ethnicity and CMV serostatus were compiled alongside the repertoire data. All discovery cohort repertoires had been generated using a single sequencing platform. The number of donors typed differed by locus, with roughly 629-640 for A, B, C, DRB1 and DQB1, 522 for DQA1, 600 to 610 for DPA1, and some 440 for DPB1. In an earlier analysis of 587 of the donors, high-throughput TCR beta sequencing was used to judge whether each TCR beta V gene segment behaved as functional or pseudogenic. In a later analysis, previously published TCR beta repertoires from 550 to 750 donors were re-analyzed and high-resolution HLA genotyping was added so that TCR occurrence patterns could be studied. In addition to the first cohort of 666 subjects, a separate validation cohort of 120 different subjects was used. Among 398 genotyped donors of the cohort, an average of around 240,000 unique TCR beta nucleotide sequences were sequenced per donor, around 20% of them non-productive. Genome-wide SNP genotypes for about 65% of the roughly 700 donors were used in a later genetic analysis, which treated that subset as a discovery cohort. The later analysis used no new phenotypic data to find candidate immune exposures, relying instead on TCR beta sequences and their occurrence across donors. Roughly five DR-DQ haplotypes were handled as single units for association and clustering because linkage in the cohort was strong. Using immunosequencing, the study profiled T cell repertoires from about 610 subjects and related those repertoires to cytomegalovirus serostatus. Among the roughly 390 genotyped donors, approximately 77% belonged to the genetic ancestry cluster associated with self-reported Caucasian donors. The aim of the study was to test whether cataloging public T cell receptors could identify signatures of past pathogen exposure. About 300 gigabases of sequencing data and tens of millions of unique TCR sequences made up an early release that covered several hundred HLA-typed donors. HLA typing included class I and class II loci at four-digit resolution. The study combined high-throughput TCR immunosequencing, statistical association of individual TCRs with disease status, and machine learning to predict cytomegalovirus infection status.

Libraries were constructed by the immunoSEQ multiplex PCR assay. For the multiplex PCR, a mixture combining 60 forward primers for TCR Vbeta segments and 13 reverse primers for TCR Jbeta segments was used. The CDR3 region of rearranged TCR beta genes was amplified from genomic DNA with a multiplex PCR assay. Amplified TCR beta libraries were sequenced as 87-base-pair reads on the Illumina HiSeq System. Under the source paper's analysis protocol: A later analysis counted approximately 84 million unique TCR beta chains across the 666 repertoires, and some 11 million of these chains were shared by at least two donors. Raw reads were error-corrected and collapsed into unique sequences by a nearest-neighbor algorithm in which closely related sequences were merged to remove PCR and sequencing errors. To assign V, D and J gene segments, CDR3 sequences were aligned to IMGT reference sequences. Each retained sequence needed at least a six-nucleotide match to both a V gene segment and a J gene segment. A rearrangement was called productive if the CDR3 had no stop codons and remained in frame with V and J, and every other rearrangement was called non-productive. CDR3 was defined according to IMGT convention as the region running from the second conserved V-encoded cysteine to the conserved J-encoded phenylalanine. In an earlier analysis of 500 to 650 of the donors, sequences lacking an unambiguous match to a single V gene segment were excluded. An earlier analysis of roughly 590 of the donors called V segments functional above 56.7% productive rearrangements and segregating when the between-donor standard deviation exceeded 5%. A statistical classification framework was built to diagnose cytomegalovirus status from the catalog of TCR beta chain sequences. In a later analysis, V and J genes were assigned by comparing TCR nucleotide sequences against IMGT/GENE-DB human TR gene sequences. Using the TCRdist pipeline, a later analysis assigned CDR3 sequences along with most-parsimonious VDJ recombination scenarios. In a later analysis, each TCR beta chain was defined by its CDR3 amino acid sequence together with its V-gene family, and reads without a unique V-gene family were excluded. In a later analysis, several hundred highly shared, low-generation-probability nucleotide sequences were removed to address suspected cross-contamination and a sequencing artifact. A later analysis calculated a clonal expansion index for each public chain from normalized within-repertoire ranks of inferred template counts. A later analysis computed generation probabilities with a VDJ recombination model fitted to out-of-frame rearrangements, and checked the results against IGoR. Hypergeometric tests were used in a later analysis to score TCR-TCR, TCR-HLA and TCR-CMV co-occurrence, with a repertoire-size bias correction applied to the TCR pairs. A later analysis estimated false discovery rates by permuting HLA or CMV assignments 20 times. A later analysis grouped co-occurring TCRs with DBSCAN, adding TCRdist sequence similarity when clustering within HLA-allele-positive subsets. Repertoires with fewer than 30,000 or more than 120,000 public chains were left out of co-occurrence clustering, as were about five repertoires with anomalous nucleotide sharing. TCRdb limited this immuneACCESS table to in-frame rearrangements with V and J called. A share of clones is missing; checked studies link under half to unresolved V genes, and the rest is unexplained. The V and J calls and clone size were taken over from that table, and D and trimming were inferred from the DNA. Present in this sample are 95,000 to 130,000 clones, around a tenth of which were seen just once. Roughly 3% of the sample belongs to the ten largest clones.

Broad study findings and their caveats: Sequencing depth was assumed to be roughly uniform across donors in the presence/absence analyses, though that assumption may not hold. An earlier analysis of 587 of the donors showed that most TCR beta V segments appeared in productive rearrangements either about 90% or about 30% of the time, which broadly matched IMGT annotations. Several of the top co-occurrence clusters appeared to be linked to parvovirus B19, influenza, CMV and Epstein-Barr virus, according to a later analysis. About 15 rarely observed V segments, including chromosome 9 orphons, were excluded from the earlier analysis of just under 600 of the donors because counts were too low. The authors suggested that the approach could potentially be generalized to other disease states and immunological phenotypes. When HLA alleles, especially DR and DQ, strongly co-occurred, attributing TCR associations to individual alleles was difficult. An association between a missense DCLRE1C variant and V-gene and J-gene trimming of TCR beta chains was found in a later genetic analysis and replicated in an independent cohort. According to a later analysis, TCR association rates differed among HLA loci, with DRB1 alleles showing the most associated TCRs and HLA-C alleles showing the fewest. A group of highly shared sequence variants was considered likely to be a technical artifact of the sequencing pipeline. Linkage disequilibrium might explain the correlated functional status among segregating V segments, but an unknown experimental factor could not be excluded. The cohort was sequenced for TCR beta chains only, and without alpha or paired-chain data the features that could be detected were limited. In a later analysis, HLA-associated TCR beta chains were found to be more clonally expanded and to have lower generation probabilities than equally common non-associated chains. In vitro tests confirmed that a few of the cytomegalovirus-associated TCR beta chains recognize cytomegalovirus antigens. Cytomegalovirus status was reported to be diagnosed by the classifier with high specificity and sensitivity in both the original and validation cohorts. At a false discovery rate of 0.05, a later analysis linked 15,000 to 20,000 TCR beta sequences to specific HLA alleles. A later genetic analysis reported fewer N-insertions in productive TCRs among donors in an Asian-associated ancestry cluster than the roughly 650-donor mean. The study gave a list of roughly 150 TCR beta chains associated with cytomegalovirus. While some public TCRs were present in many individuals, most TCR sequences turned up only very rarely across donors. For the cohort, immune exposure information was limited to CMV serostatus. According to a later analysis, most CMV-associated TCR beta chains appeared to be HLA-restricted, and the HLA associations seemed to be driven largely by CMV exposure. Some IMGT-functional V segments, including TRBV6-2 and TRBV6-3, could not be distinguished by the 87-base-pair reads and were therefore excluded. A further reported finding was that TCR beta sequences accurately predicted the HLA-A and HLA-B alleles for most subjects in the first cohort. HLA typing was unavailable for some donors at each locus, so association tests used only the typed subset.

The chain is encoded by TRBV2 joined to TRBJ1-1; the D gene cannot be resolved reliably. The clonotype originates from a man younger than 45 in good health and CMV-seronegative. The specimen was PBMCs. The DNA sequence reads TGTGCCAGCAGTGTGGGCAGAAGCACTGAAGCTTTCTTT. This translates into CASSVGRSTEAFF.